The 29 T cell receptor beta chains presented below share a single source sample, sequenced in a study of cytomegalovirus exposure and HLA in healthy donors. In the PCR, 60 Vbeta and 13 Jbeta primers were used. Clones were sequenced by immunoSEQ multiplex PCR, and TCRdb holds only the in-frame ones, with some missing. The sample shows approximately 190,000 clones, about four fifths of them seen only once. The sample comprised PBMCs. Receptors were obtained from a woman aged 18-29 years in good health and CMV-seronegative.

As DNA, the CDR3 is TGTGCCAGCTCACCTGACAGGGAGTCTGGAAACACCATATATTTT. As protein: CASSPDRESGNTIYF. The chain carries TRBV18 and TRBJ1-3, with 7 bases lining up with TRBD1. With V trimmed by 3 bases and J by 1 base, 3 bases remained unmatched. The CDR3 has 15 residues. In germline, CDR1 is KGHSH, CDR2 LQKENI.

The chain links TRBV6-1 to TRBJ2-7; TRBD1 is a possible D gene (6 bases). V lost 6 bases to trimming and J lost 3 bases, with 12 bases between them. This CDR3 contains 13 residues. Looked up from germline, CDR1 is MNHNS and CDR2 is SASEGT. CDR3 amino acids: CASRGTSYYEQYF. CDR3 nucleotides: TGTGCCAGCAGGGGGACATCTTACTACGAGCAGTACTTC.

The chain recombines TRBV28 with TRBJ1-2; 8 bases fit TRBD1. Germline V gives CDR1 MDHEN, CDR2 SYDVKM. The CDR3 is 16 amino acids. The V gene end was trimmed by 6 bases and the J gene end by 3 bases; junction bases not matched to a gene: 12. CDR3 sequence reads: CASRSGGASGDYGYTF. CDR3 coding DNA: TGTGCCAGCAGATCAGGGGGCGCGAGTGGCGACTATGGCTACACCTTC.

The CDR3 DNA follows: TGTGCCAGCAGTTCTGGGACAGGGGCTCGCGAGCTTCCCTACGAGCAGTACTTC. Translating it yields CASSSGTGARELPYEQYF. This rearrangement joins TRBV27 to TRBJ2-5; TRBD1 agrees at 10 bases. The DNA end is a closer match to TRBJ2-7, so the J assignment may be wrong. Germline CDR1 reads MNHEY; CDR2 reads SMNVEV (reference sequence). CDR3 length: 18 amino acids.

The chain employs TRBV10-2 and TRBJ2-1, with D tentatively TRBD2 (6 bases). The CDR3 contains 16 residues. With 1 base removed from V and 2 bases from J, the gap between germline ends came to 12 bases. Germline V gene lookup returns CDR1 WSHSY and CDR2 SAAADI. The CDR3 DNA sequence: TGCGCCAGCAGTGAGTGGGCGGGGCCGGCCTACAATGAGCAGTTCTTC. It is translated as CASSEWAGPAYNEQFF.

CDR3 loop: CASSLFQGAVGQPQHF. CDR3 nucleotide sequence: TGTGCCAGCAGTTTATTTCAGGGGGCTGTGGGACAGCCCCAGCATTTT. The chain combines TRBV28 with TRBJ1-5; 8 bases agree with TRBD1. CDR1 and CDR2 (germline): MDHEN, SYDVKM. The CDR3 is 16 residues long. J gave up 7 bases and V 1 base, and 9 bases lay outside the gene matches.

V is TRBV7-2 and J is TRBJ2-7; 10 bases map to TRBD2. CDR1 is SGHTA, CDR2 FQGNSA, per germline. The CDR3 totals 18 residues. V shed 1 base and J 4 bases; nucleotides not matched to a gene: 13. DNA for the CDR3: TGTGCCAGCAGCTTAGTTTATCTAGCGGGAGTAGGAGGGTACGAGCAGTACTTC. This encodes CASSLVYLAGVGGYEQYF.

The sample holds one count of this clone. The V and J genes are TRBV19 and TRBJ1-1; the match to TRBD1 covers 8 bases. The CDR3 spans 13 residues. CDR1 is LNHDA and CDR2 is SQIVND in the germline V gene (reference sequence). Trimming took 3 bases from V and 11 from J; bases not matched to a gene: 8. CDR3 residues: CASSMGTGLFAFF. The CDR3 DNA reads as TGTGCCAGTAGTATGGGGACAGGTCTGTTCGCTTTCTTT.

The rearrangement links TRBV27 to TRBJ1-2; 10 bases are a match to TRBD1. This CDR3 region has 15 residues. V dropped 3 bases and J dropped 6; count of bases not matched to a gene: 7. From germline, CDR1 is MNHEY and CDR2 SMNVEV (reference sequence). CDR3 coding DNA: TGTGCCAGCAGTTTGGGACAGGGGAACAGCGATGGCTACACCTTC. Translation: CASSLGQGNSDGYTF.

This clone showed up just once. The rearrangement links TRBV23-1 to TRBJ2-7; the match to TRBD2 covers 10 bases. Being an ORF, TRBV23-1 has a function that is uncertain. V lost 0 bases and J lost 0; bases outside the gene matches: 8. The CDR3 spans 18 residues. The CDR3 region has the DNA TGCGCCAGCAGTCAATCAGGTTTACTAGCGGGGAACTCCTACGAGCAGTACGTC. This translates into CASSQSGLLAGNSYEQYV.

The chain joins TRBV2 to TRBJ2-7; possibly TRBD2 for D (6 bases). This CDR3 has 15 amino acids. V was shortened by 4 bases and J by 3 bases, with 16 bases between the two germline ends. Germline V gene sequence: CDR1 SNHLY, CDR2 FYNNEI. CDR3 loop: CASSAGTGVIYEQYF. CDR3 in DNA: TGTGCCAGCAGTGCCGGGACGGGAGTAATCTACGAGCAGTACTTC.

The chain carries TRBV28 and TRBJ1-5; maybe TRBD1 (5 bases). V lost 5 bases to trimming and J lost 0 bases, with 11 bases between them. Germline CDR1 is MDHEN and CDR2 is SYDVKM. The CDR3 sequence is 15 residues long. The CDR3 here is CASSGGGYSNQPQHF. In DNA form, the CDR3 reads TGTGCCAGCAGTGGGGGGGGATATAGCAATCAGCCCCAGCATTTT.

In its sample, this clone was seen once. The J gene is TRBJ1-4, the V gene TRBV28; 7 positions match TRBD1. After removal of 8 bases from V and 6 bases from J, the junction contained 12 bases not matched to a gene. CDR1 MDHEN and CDR2 SYDVKM come from the germline V gene. The CDR3 totals 15 residues. CDR3 in amino acids: CASLPHSGGDEKLFF. CDR3 in DNA: TGTGCCAGCCTACCGCACTCAGGGGGTGATGAAAAACTGTTTTTT. Together with reference TRBV28 and TRBJ1-4, the CDR3 gives the full variable domain: DVKVTQSSRYLVKRTGEKVFLECVQDMDHENMFWYRQDPGLGLRLIYFSYDVKMKEKGDIPEGYSVSREKKERFSLILESASTNQTSMYLCASLPHSGGDEKLFFGSGTQLSVL.

The V gene is TRBV5-1, the J gene TRBJ1-1; weak D call: TRBD1 (5 bases). The V gene's germline CDR1 is SGHRS and CDR2 YFSETQ. The V end lost 0 bases, the J end lost 7 bases, and 7 bases lay between the germline ends. The CDR3 is 12 amino acids. DNA for the CDR3: TGCGCCAGCAGCTTGGGACAGATTGAAGCTTTCTTT. Translated, it gives CASSLGQIEAFF. Full variable domain (rest looked up from reference TRBV5-1 and TRBJ1-1): KAGVTQTPRYLIKTRGQQVTLSCSPISGHRSVSWYQQTPGQGLQFLFEYFSETQRNKGNFPGRFSGRQFSNSRSEMNVSTLELGDSALYLCASSLGQIEAFFGQGTRLTVV.

The V and J genes are TRBV4-3 and TRBJ2-7; 9 bases match TRBD2. V was pared by 0 bases and J by 2 bases, with 14 bases of the junction left unmatched. The CDR3 extends over 19 amino acids. The germline V gene has CDR1 LGHNA and CDR2 YSLEER. CDR3 in amino acids: CASSQERGGGRASPYEQYF. The CDR3 DNA reads TGCGCCAGCAGCCAAGAGCGGGGAGGCGGGAGGGCCTCTCCCTACGAGCAGTACTTC.

The sample holds a few counts of this clone. This chain connects TRBV7-2 to TRBJ2-3, with D unclear. The CDR3 is made up of 14 amino acids. The V end was cut by 4 bases, the J end by 4 bases, with 12 bases between. The V gene's germline CDR1 is SGHTA and CDR2 FQGNSA. CDR3 amino acids: CASSSPRSADTQYF. The CDR3 DNA reads TGTGCCAGCAGCTCCCCCCGGTCGGCAGATACGCAGTATTTT.

This clone appeared a single time. CDR3 region: CASSSSPGQIPYEQYV. CDR3 DNA: TGTGCCAGCAGCTCAAGTCCGGGACAGATCCCCTACGAGCAGTACGTC. The rearrangement uses TRBV11-3 and TRBJ2-7, with 7 bases matching TRBD1. Germline V gene lookup returns CDR1 SGHNT and CDR2 YENEEA. The CDR3 runs to 16 residues. With 4 bases clipped from V and 2 bases from J, the junction kept 11 bases outside the gene matches.

The chain carries TRBV21-1 and TRBJ2-1; whether TRBD2, the table's D call, matches the DNA was not checked. TRBV21-1 is assigned pseudogene status. The CDR3 covers 21 residues. In nucleotides, the CDR3 is TGTGCCAGCAGCGCAGCCACCGGGGGAAGGACGGCTAGCGCTGCCTACAATGAGCAGTTCTTC. The encoded protein is CASSAATGGRTASAAYNEQFF.

This rearrangement joins TRBV7-2 to TRBJ2-2; 9 nucleotides align to TRBD1. The germline V gene has CDR1 SGHTA and CDR2 FQGNSA. V was pared by 5 bases and J by 5 bases, with 6 bases of the junction left unmatched. The CDR3 totals 15 residues. CDR3 protein: CASSPDRGRTGELFF. The CDR3 DNA reads TGTGCCAGCAGCCCGGACAGGGGTAGAACCGGGGAGCTGTTTTTT.

The chain is built from TRBV6-5 and TRBJ2-1; D uncertain. Trimming pared 2 bases from V and 2 bases from J, leaving 10 bases between. The germline V gene has CDR1 MNHEY and CDR2 SVGAGI. The CDR3 has 15 residues. The CDR3 region has the DNA TGTGCCAGCAGTTACGACACCCTTGCCTACAATGAGCAGTTCTTC. This encodes CASSYDTLAYNEQFF.

The chain recombines TRBV5-4 with TRBJ2-7; possible D gene TRBD1, 5 bases. This CDR3 has 15 amino acids. V was clipped by 1 base and J by 2 bases, with 13 bases between them. CDR1 is SGHNT and CDR2 is YYREEE in the germline V gene (reference sequence). CDR3 nucleotides: TGTGCCAGCAGCTTGTTAGATACAGGAGCCTACGAGCAGTACTTC. This sequence encodes CASSLLDTGAYEQYF. Using reference TRBV5-4 and TRBJ2-7 for the parts outside the CDR3, the full variable domain is ETGVTQSPTHLIKTRGQQVTLRCSSQSGHNTVSWYQQALGQGPQFIFQYYREEENGRGNFPPRFSGLQFPNYSSELNVNALELDDSALYLCASSLLDTGAYEQYFGPGTRLTVT.

The gene calls are TRBV11-2 and TRBJ2-3; 11 bases map to TRBD2. The V segment lost 5 bases and the J segment 0 bases; nucleotides outside the gene matches: 10. The CDR3 totals 18 residues. Per germline, CDR1 SGHAT and CDR2 FQNNGV. The DNA of the CDR3 is TGTGCCAGCAGCCTCGGGACTAGCGGAATGTTTAGCACAGATACGCAGTATTTT. Translation gives CASSLGTSGMFSTDTQYF.

This chain joins TRBV7-6 and TRBJ2-5; possibly TRBD2 for D (6 bases). Germline loops: CDR1 SGHVS, CDR2 FNYEAQ. Deletions cut 5 bases from V and 7 bases from J, with 23 bases between. The CDR3 covers 16 residues. The CDR3 spells CASSRDPGTPAGTQYF. The CDR3 nucleotides read TGTGCCAGCAGCCGTGACCCCGGGACTCCGGCCGGGACCCAGTACTTC. Looking up the rest from reference TRBV7-6 and TRBJ2-5 gives the full variable domain: GAGVSQSPRYKVTKRGQDVALRCDPISGHVSLYWYRQALGQGPEFLTYFNYEAQQDKSGLPNDRFSAERPEGSISTLTIQRTEQRDSAMYRCASSRDPGTPAGTQYFGPGTRLLVL.

The rearrangement uses TRBV7-9 and TRBJ1-1; D possibly corresponds to TRBD1 (5 bases). The CDR3 length is 13 residues. CDR1 SEHNR and CDR2 FQNEAQ come from the germline V gene (reference sequence). V was cut by 7 bases and J by 5 bases, with 14 bases left in between. CDR3 in DNA: TGTGCCAGCAAACTGCAGGGAGGGACTGAAGCTTTCTTT. Translation: CASKLQGGTEAFF.

The chain recombines TRBV4-3 with TRBJ1-6; no reliable D call. CDR3 size: 16 residues. Trimming took 0 bases from V and 9 from J, leaving 15 bases between them. CDR1 and CDR2 (germline): LGHNA, YSLEER. CDR3 in DNA: TGCGCCAGCAGCCAAGAGGAGGGATTTAACGGTTCACCCCTCCACTTT. Its protein is CASSQEEGFNGSPLHF.

CDR3 sequence reads: CASSRQNRDTYEQYF. CDR3 nucleotide sequence: TGTGCCAGCAGCCGCCAGAACAGGGACACCTACGAGCAGTACTTC. The V gene is TRBV6-5, the J gene TRBJ2-5, with D possibly being TRBD1 (6 bases). The J call may be mistaken, given a closer DNA end match to TRBJ2-7. The CDR3 runs to 15 residues. The germline CDR1 and CDR2 sequences are MNHEY and SVGAGI.

V gene TRBV25-1 combines with J gene TRBJ1-4; tentatively, D is TRBD1 (5 bases). Germline CDR1 MGHDK, CDR2 SYGVNS. Trimming removed 6 bases from V and 7 bases from J, with 18 bases in between. This CDR3 has 15 residues. CDR3: CASSHGGTPGEKLFF. DNA for the CDR3: TGTGCCAGCAGCCACGGGGGGACGCCGGGTGAAAAACTGTTTTTT. Full variable domain (rest looked up from reference TRBV25-1 and TRBJ1-4): EADIYQTPRYLVIGTGKKITLECSQTMGHDKMYWYQQDPGMELHLIHYSYGVNSTEKGDLSSESTVSRIRTEHFPLTLESARPSHTSQYLCASSHGGTPGEKLFFGSGTQLSVL.

The sample holds one count of this clone. V and J are TRBV20-1 and TRBJ1-4; D call uncertain. Between the trimmed V and J ends, which lost 3 bases and 7 bases, there was a span of 6 bases. The CDR3 covers 11 residues. CDR1 and CDR2 (germline): DFQATT, SNEGSKA (reference sequence). CDR3 DNA sequence: TGCAGTGCTAGGTGGAGTGAAAAACTGTTTTTT. It specifies CSARWSEKLFF.

In this sample, this clone turned up a few times. The chain has TRBV5-1 and TRBJ2-7; tentative D call: TRBD1 (6 bases). V lost 2 bases and J lost 3, with 12 bases in between. The CDR3 sequence is 14 residues long. The germline V gene has CDR1 SGHRS and CDR2 YFSETQ. CDR3 DNA sequence: TGCGCCAGCAGCTTTCTATCGACAGGCTACGAGCAGTACTTC. It translates to CASSFLSTGYEQYF.